Below, one T cell receptor beta chain is given with its context. This sample was included in a study of T-cell memory formation after mild COVID-19. Overall study: Across donors, TCR clusters were largely donor specific.

The J segment lost 2 bases and the V segment lost 3 bases, leaving 5 bases of the junction unmatched. Germline CDR1 reads SEHNR; CDR2 reads FQNEAQ (reference sequence). This CDR3 spans 15 amino acids. TCRdb ran MiXCR on the 5' RACE reads and lists one entry per CDR3 protein. The sample lists around 120,000 distinct CDR3 sequences; approximately 16% were seen once. The receptor was isolated from an adult woman who had mild COVID-19 (a few samples of this study predate the infection). Cell type and time point are not known. Sample: PBMCs or a T cell subset sorted from them (not recorded which). This sequence joins TRBV7-9 and TRBJ2-7, with 9 positions matching TRBD1. The CDR3 DNA is TGTGCCAGCAGCTTGGGGACAGGGAGAGCCTACGAGCAGTACTTC. Protein: CASSLGTGRAYEQYF.